This T cell receptor (beta chain) was identified during a study of T cell changes during pregnancy in multiple sclerosis. This CDR3 is built from 15 residues. CDR1 is MNHEY and CDR2 is SMNVEV in the germline V gene (reference sequence). V lost 5 bases and J lost 6, with 20 bases in between. The table came from immunoSEQ multiplex PCR; TCRdb's copy has only in-frame clones and leaves some out. The data hold about 40,000 clones, with about 88% observed a single time. The source is a female donor with multiple sclerosis, enrolled in a pregnancy study. This sequence joins TRBV27 and TRBJ2-7, with D possibly being TRBD1 (6 bases). The sequencing used CD4+ T cells from peripheral blood mononuclear cells, collected after pregnancy. The CDR3 sequence: CASSPRQVNPREQYF. CDR3 in DNA: TGTGCCAGCAGTCCGCGACAGGTAAATCCTCGCGAGCAGTACTTC.